This TCR beta chain was identified in a study of CD8 T cells in Susac syndrome (dated by TCRdb to the late 2010s). Some background on the complete study: Of the Susac syndrome patients who were sequenced, roughly 8 were in clinical remission while more than five had clinically active disease. At the time of blood withdrawal, Susac syndrome patients were either therapy-naive, taking corticosteroids (with some also receiving IVIg), or on IVIg alone. The study used repertoire sequencing to test whether antigen drove CD8+ T cell activation and differentiation in Susac syndrome.

Notes on this clonotype: There is no known antigen for this receptor. Nothing much larger sits one base from this clone, and base qualities are not available.

Here is what the overall study found, with its caveats: In the CD4+ T cell repertoire of Susac syndrome patients, clonal expansion was not detected. The number of individuals in the TCR sequencing and HLA analysis was recognized as being relatively small.

RNA was extracted using the RNeasy kit, and roughly 0.45 to 1 microgram was reverse transcribed with random hexamers. TCR beta CDR3 regions were amplified with the immunoSEQ multiplex PCR assay covering 54 Vbeta and 13 Jbeta segments. Bias from PCR amplification was corrected by using a synthetic template baseline for primer optimization and for computational correction. The source study handled its data this way. Reads were annotated to V, D and J genes per IMGT and analyzed with immunoSEQ Analyzer, keeping only productive sequences. Clonality was calculated as one minus the Shannon entropy normalized by log2 of the number of productive unique sequences. Public and private clones were assessed among the 100 most prevalent clones of each patient and control. Clones were defined as Susac-specific if absent from the healthy and MS cohorts, from 1052 published viral clones and from other ImmuneACCESS disease sequences. Starting from the raw public reads, TCRdb applied fastp trimming at Q25, assembled clones with MiXCR and retained in-frame beta chains. Identical CDR3 proteins give one entry, which carries the most common genes and DNA. The V and J calls, along with clone size, are taken from TCRdb and not from the paper's own processing. This sample lists 70,000 to 75,000 distinct CDR3 sequences; roughly 93% were detected once. Approximately 0.15% of the sample is held by the ten biggest clonotypes.

At the junction V is shortened by 0 bases and J by 15 bases, with 10 bases in between. Sequences SGHRS (CDR1) and YFSETQ (CDR2) are obtained from the germline V gene. The CDR3 has 11 amino acids, counting the end cysteine and phenylalanine. The retained sequence is limited to the CDR3, 33 bases, with the frame set at the first base. Peripheral blood CD8+ and CD4+ T cells from healthy donors, Susac syndrome patients and multiple sclerosis patients were profiled by high-throughput TCR beta sequencing. The Susac syndrome patients fulfilled recently defined diagnostic criteria for definite or probable disease. Bulk CD8+ and CD4+ T cells were purified by magnetic negative isolation, while CD8+ TEMRA cells were enriched using FACS. Blood was drawn into EDTA tubes, processed within 24 hours, and PBMCs were isolated by density gradient centrifugation. PBMCs intended for TCR sequencing were frozen in liquid nitrogen and were later thawed in a 37 degrees C water bath. The sorted or isolated CD4+, CD8+ and CD8+ TEMRA cells reached a purity of at least 90%.

This TCR was sampled from a human donor with Susac syndrome. Here the chain combines TRBV5-1 and TRBJ2-1; no D segment can be confidently identified. The sequencing input was CD4+ T cells from PBMCs. CDR3 sequence: CASSLGQVSFF. The DNA sequence is as follows: TGCGCCAGCAGCTTGGGGCAGGTCTCGTTCTTC.